The sample holds a few counts of the clone carrying this T cell receptor (beta chain). This sample is drawn from a study of blood T cells in healthy people across ages. Next came a second PCR, run for about 7 to 12 cycles, which used a sample-barcoded 5' primer along with a J-beta primer mix. TCRdb used MiXCR to reprocess the 5' RACE reads, holding one entry per CDR3 protein. The profile shows over 600,000 distinct CDR3 sequences, just over 55% of them singletons. This CDR3 comprises 12 residues. Trimming shortened V by 6 bases and J by 3 bases, and 9 bases separated the two germline ends. Germline CDR1 is SNHLY and CDR2 is FYNNEI.

The origin of this receptor is a man aged 40-49 years in good health. The material sequenced was blood. The V gene is TRBV2, the J gene TRBJ2-7, with D tentatively TRBD1 (6 bases). The CDR3 protein is CASREQGYEQYF. The CDR3 region has the DNA TGTGCCAGCAGGGAACAGGGCTACGAGCAGTACTTC.